This TCR beta chain was sequenced during a study of technical replicates of blood from several donors. Produced via immunoSEQ multiplex PCR; TCRdb's table is partial and in-frame only. The table includes 65,000 to 85,000 clones, about 93% detected once. This CDR3 has 14 residues. Deletions cut 0 bases from V and 4 bases from J, with 9 bases between. Germline assignment: CDR1 MNHEY and CDR2 SVGAGI. The specimen was T cells isolated from PBMCs. The source is a human donor in good health. The gene calls are TRBV6-5 and TRBJ1-2; D might be TRBD1 (5 bases). This chain's CDR3 is CASSYSGTLYGYTF. CDR3 DNA sequence: TGTGCCAGCAGTTACTCTGGGACTCTCTATGGCTACACCTTC.